A selection of T cell receptor beta chains follows, all from one sample in a study of cytomegalovirus exposure and HLA in healthy donors. The data were produced by immunoSEQ multiplex PCR, yet TCRdb's version contains in-frame clones alone and is incomplete. This table has 90,000 to 130,000 clones, almost 96% appearing once. Sequenced: PBMCs. These receptor sequences come from a woman aged 18-29 years in good health and CMV-seronegative. CDR3s include the opening cysteine and the closing phenylalanine or tryptophan. The D gene is left open where the match is weak. Where a row states a size, it is once, few, many or the class of an expanded clone; other rows omit it.

cdr3_aa cdr3_nt v_call clone_size j_call d_call
CASSRTSGMETQYF TGTGCCAGCAGTCGGACTAGCGGCATGGAGACCCAGTACTTC TRBV28 NA TRBJ2-5 TRBD2
CASSAGGTGDEQYF TGTGCCAGCAGCGCGGGGGGTACCGGGGACGAGCAGTACTTC TRBV9 NA TRBJ2-7 TRBD2
CASSLGQGRDSPLHF TGTGCCAGCAGCCTCGGACAGGGGCGGGATTCACCCCTCCACTTT TRBV7-9 NA TRBJ1-6 TRBD1
CASSEPLGLGNQPQHF TGTGCCAGCAGTGAACCATTGGGGCTAGGTAATCAGCCCCAGCATTTT TRBV6-1 NA TRBJ1-5 NA
CASSVGGEGYEQYF TGTGCCAGCAGCGTAGGGGGCGAAGGGTACGAGCAGTACTTC TRBV9 NA TRBJ2-7 NA
CASSRGPQTYLTGANVLTF TGTGCCAGCTCACGGGGCCCACAGACATACCTAACTGGGGCCAACGTCCTGACTTTC TRBV18 NA TRBJ2-6 NA
CASSRGYSSEQFF TGCGCCAGCAGCCGCGGCTACTCGAGTGAGCAGTTCTTC TRBV4-3 NA TRBJ2-1 NA
CASRGQVAIGEQFF TGTGCCAGCAGGGGACAAGTCGCTATTGGGGAGCAGTTCTTC TRBV2 NA TRBJ2-1 NA
CASTPGSSSTEAFF TGTGCCAGCACCCCGGGATCAAGTTCCACTGAAGCTTTCTTT TRBV6-1 NA TRBJ1-1 NA
CASSPSADTQYF TGTGCCAGCAGCCCCTCCGCAGATACGCAGTATTTT TRBV2 NA TRBJ2-3 NA
CASSLQYRQGSLGGYTF TGCGCCAGCAGCCTGCAGTACCGACAGGGAAGTCTGGGGGGCTACACCTTC TRBV4-3 NA TRBJ1-2 TRBD1
CASSLQDRAVEAFF TGTGCCAGCAGCCTACAGGACAGGGCGGTTGAGGCTTTCTTT TRBV5-4 NA TRBJ1-1 TRBD1
CASSFPTGANYGYTF TGTGCCAGCAGTTTCCCGACAGGAGCTAACTATGGCTACACCTTC TRBV28 NA TRBJ1-2 NA
CASSDRTGRNTIYF TGTGCCAGCAGCGACAGGACAGGCCGGAACACCATATATTTT TRBV7-2 NA TRBJ1-3 TRBD1
CASRVGDKGGQPQHF TGTGCCAGCAGGGTAGGGGACAAGGGTGGACAGCCCCAGCATTTT TRBV6-1 NA TRBJ1-5 NA
CASSPWDRRVYNSPLHF TGTGCCAGCTCACCATGGGACAGGAGGGTCTATAATTCACCCCTCCACTTT TRBV18 NA TRBJ1-6 TRBD1
CASTQSRGGLEQFF TGTGCCAGCACCCAGTCGCGGGGGGGCCTGGAGCAGTTCTTC TRBV7-2 NA TRBJ2-1 TRBD2
CASSSGLINTEAFF TGTGCCAGTAGTTCGGGACTGATAAACACTGAAGCTTTCTTT TRBV19 NA TRBJ1-1 NA
CASSATGGDTEAFF TGTGCCAGCAGTGCAACAGGGGGGGACACTGAAGCTTTCTTT TRBV6-1 NA TRBJ1-1 TRBD1
CASSPTLAGDPNEQFF TGTGCCAGCAGCCCGACACTAGCGGGGGATCCCAATGAGCAGTTCTTC TRBV7-7 NA TRBJ2-1 TRBD2
CASSSSGYSYNSPLHF TGTGCCAGCAGCTCGTCGGGGTACTCCTATAATTCACCCCTCCACTTT TRBV5-6 NA TRBJ1-6 NA
CASSQEMQTYNEQFF TGCGCCAGCAGCCAAGAGATGCAGACCTACAATGAGCAGTTCTTC TRBV4-3 NA TRBJ2-1 NA
CASSQVQGKNSPLHF TGTGCCAGCAGCCAAGTACAGGGTAAAAATTCACCCCTCCACTTT TRBV4-2 NA TRBJ1-6 NA
CAREGGVGSNQPQHF TGCGCCAGAGAGGGCGGGGTCGGAAGCAATCAGCCCCAGCATTTT TRBV5-1 NA TRBJ1-5 NA
CASSQDRGDTEAFF TGTGCCAGCAGCCAAGACAGGGGCGACACTGAAGCTTTCTTT TRBV4-2 NA TRBJ1-1 NA
CASTWGLAGGPGETQYF TGTGCCAGCACCTGGGGGCTAGCGGGGGGGCCGGGAGAGACCCAGTACTTC TRBV28 NA TRBJ2-5 TRBD2
CASSEGQVYHEQYF TGTGCCAGCAGTGAAGGACAGGTCTACCACGAGCAGTACTTC TRBV2 NA TRBJ2-7 NA
CASSPYKGQGYTEAFF TGTGCCAGCTCACCCTACAAAGGACAGGGCTACACTGAAGCTTTCTTT TRBV18 NA TRBJ1-1 TRBD1
CASSLQGARTEAFF TGTGCCAGCAGCTTGCAGGGGGCTCGGACTGAAGCTTTCTTT TRBV7-9 NA TRBJ1-1 TRBD1
CASSLSSGGRVSSYEQYF TGTGCCAGCAGCCTCTCTAGCGGGGGCCGTGTTAGCTCCTACGAGCAGTACTTC TRBV5-4 NA TRBJ2-7 TRBD2
CASSLFGAVRSETQYF TGTGCCAGCAGCTTGTTTGGGGCAGTTCGTTCAGAGACCCAGTACTTC TRBV7-8 NA TRBJ2-5 NA
CASSQEAGVTEAFF TGCGCCAGCAGCCAAGAGGCAGGGGTCACTGAAGCTTTCTTT TRBV4-1 NA TRBJ1-1 NA
CATSRAPTFSGDPEQYF TGTGCCACCAGCAGAGCACCCACATTTAGCGGGGATCCCGAGCAGTACTTC TRBV15 NA TRBJ2-7 TRBD2
CASSAGVYTDTQYF TGTGCCAGCAGCGCAGGGGTTTACACAGATACGCAGTATTTT TRBV27 once TRBJ2-3 NA
CASIKGLNTGELFF TGTGCCAGCATAAAGGGACTGAACACCGGGGAGCTGTTTTTT TRBV2 NA TRBJ2-2 NA
CAIRNGQGWASPLHF TGTGCCATCAGGAACGGACAGGGTTGGGCTTCACCCCTCCACTTT TRBV10-3 NA TRBJ1-6 TRBD1
CASSHPGTSRYNEQFF TGCGCCAGCAGCCATCCTGGGACTAGCAGATACAATGAGCAGTTCTTC TRBV4-1 NA TRBJ2-1 TRBD2
CASSSFAGGNNEQFF TGTGCCAGCAGTTCCTTTGCGGGGGGAAACAATGAGCAGTTCTTC TRBV27 NA TRBJ2-1 TRBD2
CASSLGPRLGSTDTQYF TGCGCCAGCAGCTTGGGGCCGAGACTAGGGAGCACAGATACGCAGTATTTT TRBV5-1 NA TRBJ2-3 NA
CASSSTGTGLSPEAFF TGTGCCAGCAGCTCAACCGGGACAGGATTATCCCCTGAAGCTTTCTTT TRBV4-2 NA TRBJ1-1 TRBD1
CASSRLGDNNYNSPLHF TGTGCCAGCTCAAGGTTAGGCGACAATAACTATAATTCACCCCTCCACTTT TRBV18 NA TRBJ1-6 NA